The next 20 T cell receptor beta chains were all read from a single sample in a study of blood T cell repertoires in COVID-19. The data were produced by immunoSEQ multiplex PCR, yet TCRdb's version contains in-frame clones alone and is incomplete. The repertoire consists of more than 200,000 clones, with about nine tenths occurring once and the leading ten covering less than 3.5%. The specimen sequenced was peripheral blood. The receptors come from a man aged 25 to 40 with COVID-19, enrolled during active disease.

The chain employs TRBV2 and TRBJ1-2; the match to TRBD1 covers 7 bases. In germline, CDR1 is SNHLY, CDR2 FYNNEI. CDR3 length equals 14 residues. With V trimmed by 4 bases and J by 4 bases, 6 bases remained unmatched. The CDR3: CASSGTGPSYGYTF. The DNA for the CDR3 is TGTGCCAGCAGTGGGACAGGACCTAGCTATGGCTACACCTTC.

V gene TRBV18 combines with J gene TRBJ2-1; 10 bases agree with TRBD1. The CDR3 has 15 amino acids. Germline CDR1 and CDR2: KGHSH and LQKENI. Trimming cost V 3 bases and J 7 bases; bases outside gene matches: 6. CDR3 DNA: TGTGCCAGCTCACCTCCCGGGACAGGGGTGAATGAGCAGTTCTTC. Translating gives CASSPPGTGVNEQFF.

CDR3 amino acids: CASSFAGGVLVFF. The CDR3 DNA reads as TGTGCCAGCAGCTTCGCGGGGGGAGTTTTAGTTTTCTTT. The chain uses TRBV7-2 and TRBJ1-1, with D possibly TRBD1 on 5 matching bases. The germline V and J ends were trimmed by 3 bases and 13 bases, with 18 bases remaining between them. This CDR3 comprises 13 residues. Germline CDR1 reads SGHTA; CDR2 reads FQGNSA.

This clone was recorded a few times. The chain couples TRBV11-2 to TRBJ1-1; a possible D gene is TRBD1 (5 bases). The CDR3 extends over 13 amino acids. CDR1 and CDR2 (germline): SGHAT, FQNNGV. Between the trimmed V and J ends, which lost 7 bases and 5 bases, there was a span of 14 bases. The CDR3 loop reads CASTRAGGTEAFF. The CDR3 region has the DNA TGTGCCAGCACGAGGGCGGGGGGGACTGAAGCTTTCTTT.

The chain employs TRBV16 and TRBJ1-1, with TRBD1 identical over 7 bases. V shed 0 bases, J shed 4 bases, and the junction held 11 bases outside the gene matches. The germline V gene encodes CDR1 KGHSY and CDR2 FQNENV. CDR3 length: 17 amino acids. The CDR3 sequence: CASSQSLSPGGITEAFF. The CDR3 DNA reads TGTGCCAGCAGCCAATCTCTTTCCCCAGGGGGAATCACTGAAGCTTTCTTT.

V is TRBV2 and J is TRBJ2-1; 12 nucleotides agree with TRBD2. Per germline, CDR1 SNHLY and CDR2 FYNNEI. V shed 4 bases, J shed 10 bases, and the junction held 11 bases outside the gene matches. CDR3 length: 16 residues. CDR3 in amino acids: CASSGLAGAFGWEQFF. Here the CDR3 DNA reads TGTGCCAGCAGTGGACTAGCGGGGGCGTTCGGATGGGAGCAGTTCTTC.

This chain connects TRBV15 to TRBJ2-7; D gene ambiguous. Germline V CDR1 and CDR2: LNHNV, YYDKDF (reference sequence). With 3 bases removed from V and 2 bases from J, the gap between germline ends came to 8 bases. The CDR3 spans 13 residues. The CDR3 coding sequence is TGTGCCACCAGCAGGAACAGTGCCTACGAGCAGTACTTC. Translated: CATSRNSAYEQYF.

V is TRBV4-1 and J is TRBJ1-2, with a possible D match to TRBD1 (5 bases). V lost 1 base and J lost 2, with 5 bases in between. The CDR3 is 13 residues long. Germline CDR1 reads MGHRA; CDR2 reads YSYEKL. CDR3 region: CASSQGTNYGYTF. The CDR3 region has the DNA TGCGCCAGCAGCCAAGGGACAAACTATGGCTACACCTTC.

In its sample, this clone was seen once. J is TRBJ2-7 and V is TRBV27, with D perhaps TRBD2 (5 bases). Germline V gene data show CDR1 as MNHEY and CDR2 as SMNVEV (reference sequence). The CDR3 has 14 amino acids. V dropped 6 bases and J dropped 4 bases, with 16 bases sitting between them. CDR3 nucleotides: TGTGCCAGCAGCCATCTCGGGAACTCTTACGAGCAGTACTTC. This encodes CASSHLGNSYEQYF.

V and J are TRBV9 and TRBJ2-7; perhaps TRBD1 as D (5 bases). The CDR3 runs to 14 residues. Deletions cut 4 bases from V and 0 bases from J, with 11 bases between. Germline loops: CDR1 SGDLS, CDR2 YYNGEE. CDR3 in amino acids: CASSRAGNSYEQYF. The CDR3, as DNA: TGTGCCAGCAGCAGAGCAGGGAACTCCTACGAGCAGTACTTC.

The chain combines TRBV7-2 with TRBJ1-2, with 9 bases matching TRBD1. The V gene end was trimmed by 5 bases and the J gene end by 6 bases; junction bases not matched to a gene: 7. This CDR3 contains 14 residues. CDR1 and CDR2 from the germline V gene are SGHTA and FQGNSA. Here the CDR3 reads CASSPGTGNNGYTF. CDR3 DNA: TGTGCCAGCAGCCCTGGGACAGGGAACAATGGCTACACCTTC.

The gene calls are TRBV3-1 (or the pseudogene TRBV3-2) and TRBJ2-3; 8 nucleotides match TRBD2. Germline CDR1 reads LGHDT; CDR2 reads YNNKEL (reference sequence). The CDR3 is made up of 19 amino acids. The V gene end was trimmed by 0 bases and the J gene end by 1 base; junction bases not matched to a gene: 12. DNA of the CDR3: TGTGCCAGCAGCCAAGAGTTTTTTGGGCGGGGGGACCGCACAGATACGCAGTATTTT. It translates to CASSQEFFGRGDRTDTQYF.

The J gene is TRBJ2-7, the V gene TRBV20-1; weak D call: TRBD1 (6 bases). Germline loops: CDR1 DFQATT, CDR2 SNEGSKA (reference sequence). This CDR3 region has 11 residues. The ends were cut back, 6 bases at V and 6 bases at J, with 12 bases in the middle. CDR3 sequence (DNA): TGCAGTGCGTACACCAGGGGCGAGCAGTACTTC. Translation: CSAYTRGEQYF.

This chain connects TRBV7-2 to TRBJ1-6; D remains ambiguous. CDR1 is SGHTA and CDR2 is FQGNSA in the germline V gene. The CDR3 runs to 14 residues. V was clipped by 1 base and J by 9 bases, with 10 bases between them. As DNA, the CDR3 is TGTGCCAGCAGCTTAGAGGGTCGGGGTTCACCCCTCCACTTT. It translates to CASSLEGRGSPLHF.

This clone occurred a few times. The sample contains more than one DNA sequence encoding this CDR3. This rearrangement joins TRBV5-4 to TRBJ2-4; 7 bases agree with TRBD1. Germline V CDR1 and CDR2: SGHNT, YYREEE (reference sequence). CDR3 length equals 16 residues. V trimming: 0 bases; J trimming: 0 bases; junction bases outside the gene matches: 3. CDR3 region: CASSLGDSLAKNIQYF. The CDR3 coding sequence is TGTGCCAGCAGCTTGGGGGACAGCCTAGCCAAAAACATTCAGTACTTC.

The rearrangement links TRBV29-1 to TRBJ1-2, with D maybe TRBD1 (5 bases). V lost 4 bases, J lost 5 bases, and 14 bases lay in between. The CDR3 is made up of 13 amino acids. CDR1 is SQVTM and CDR2 is ANQGSEA in the germline V gene. CDR3 loop: CSVGGDGGYGYTF. As DNA, the CDR3 is TGCAGCGTTGGGGGCGACGGAGGGTATGGCTACACCTTC.

Here the CDR3 reads CASGAGANTEAFF. CDR3 nucleotides: TGTGCCAGCGGGGCAGGGGCTAACACTGAAGCTTTCTTT. This chain uses TRBV28 with TRBJ1-1; a possible D gene is TRBD1 (6 bases). The V and J ends lost 8 bases and 2 bases respectively, with 12 bases between them. The CDR3 is made up of 13 amino acids. CDR1 and CDR2 from the germline V gene are MDHEN and SYDVKM.

V gene TRBV28 combines with J gene TRBJ1-3; tentatively, D is TRBD1 (6 bases). Per the germline V gene, CDR1 is MDHEN and CDR2 is SYDVKM. V lost 4 bases to trimming and J lost 0 bases, with 19 bases between them. The CDR3 runs to 18 residues. The CDR3 nucleotides are TGTGCCAGCAGTTACCCCAGTCGGGGGGCCATCTCTGGAAACACCATATATTTT. It translates to CASSYPSRGAISGNTIYF.

The chain is built from TRBV29-1 and TRBJ1-2; 7 bases agree with TRBD1. Losses at the gene ends were 7 bases for V and 1 base for J; bases not matched to a gene: 6. Germline loops: CDR1 SQVTM, CDR2 ANQGSEA. The CDR3 sequence is 13 residues long. CDR3 bases: TGCAGCGCCAGGGACAGAATTAACTATGGCTACACCTTC. Amino acid sequence: CSARDRINYGYTF.

The chain uses TRBV5-6 and TRBJ1-1, with TRBD1 matching 10 bases. The V gene's germline CDR1 is SGHDT and CDR2 YYEEEE. J was trimmed by 0 bases and V by 4 bases; bases with no gene match: 6. CDR3 length equals 16 residues. In nucleotides, the CDR3 is TGTGCCAGCAGCCCCGGGGACAGGGGATTGAACACTGAAGCTTTCTTT. The encoded protein is CASSPGDRGLNTEAFF.